These 3 T cell receptor beta chains came from one sample sequenced in a study of blood T cells in healthy people across ages. A second PCR of about 7 to 12 cycles used a sample-barcoded 5' primer and a J-beta primer mix. Each CDR3 protein gets one entry after TCRdb re-called the 5' RACE reads with MiXCR. The sample includes roughly 1,100,000 distinct CDR3 sequences, under 30% of them seen just once. These same records also appear under a second study, on T cells of mothers and their children.

Sequenced material: blood. The origin of the receptors is a girl aged 2-10 years in good health.

This clonotype was seen a few times. The chain employs TRBV5-1 and TRBJ2-1; D possibly corresponds to TRBD2 (5 bases). Looked up from germline, CDR1 is SGHRS and CDR2 is YFSETQ. The CDR3 extends over 13 amino acids. Between the trimmed V and J ends, which lost 4 bases and 5 bases, there was a span of 10 bases. CDR3 protein: CASSAVLDNEQFF. The CDR3 bases are TGCGCCAGCAGCGCTGTACTAGACAATGAGCAGTTCTTC.

This clonotype is a singleton in its sample. CDR3 sequence (DNA): TGTGCCAGCAGCTTATCTCTGGGGGGGCGAGGCTACGAGCAGTACTTC. This sequence encodes CASSLSLGGRGYEQYF. V gene TRBV7-2 combines with J gene TRBJ2-1; a weak D match, TRBD2 (7 bases). TRBJ2-7 explains the end of the DNA better; the J call may be wrong. The CDR3 contains 16 residues. CDR1 and CDR2 from the germline V gene are SGHTA and FQGNSA.

The rearrangement links TRBV5-1 to TRBJ1-5, with D possibly TRBD1 on 6 matching bases. Germline CDR1 SGHRS, CDR2 YFSETQ. The CDR3 runs to 14 residues. Trimming cost V 2 bases and J 3 bases, with 9 bases left between them. The CDR3 nucleotides are TGCGCCAGCAGCTTTACAGGGTACAATCAGCCCCAGCATTTT. Translation: CASSFTGYNQPQHF.